In its sample, the clone carrying this T cell receptor (beta chain) was seen a few times. Its antigen remains unknown. In the source study's methods: The study took CDR3 differences across clinicopathological groups and made a distant-metastasis classifier for papillary thyroid cancer from them. MiXCR was used by TCRdb to re-call the PCR reads. None of the V and J calls come from the authors' own analysis; TCRdb made them. The repertoire consists of over 10,000 clones, with 9.5% to 13% occurring once and the leading ten covering 30% to 35%. This specimen comes from a study of metastatic and nonmetastatic thyroid tumors. Study context: The authors compared repertoires across blood and tumor or nodule tissue from malignant and benign thyroid patients.

Thyroid surgery was preceded by no treatment in any patient. From germline, CDR1 is SEHNR and CDR2 FQNEAQ (reference sequence). The CDR3 contains 12 residues. Trimming cost V 1 base and J 10 bases, with 7 bases left between them. Broader study findings: In blood and tumor, TCR beta diversity was reportedly significantly higher in malignant thyroid tumors than in benign nodules.

The source of this sequence is a female donor with papillary thyroid cancer or a benign thyroid nodule (not recorded which). Some clones in this sample may be carry-over from other donors' samples. The chain uses TRBV7-9 and TRBJ1-4, with a weak D call TRBD1 (6 bases). Sequenced: blood. The CDR3 region has the DNA TGTGCCAGCAGCTTAGAAGGGGGAAAACTGTTTTTT. Residues: CASSLEGGKLFF.